These 30 T cell receptor beta chains share one sample of origin, sequenced in a study of blood T cell repertoires in COVID-19. Only in-frame clones appear in the TCRdb table, and some are missing; sequencing was by immunoSEQ multiplex PCR. This table has about 45,000 clones, 85% to 90% appearing once. Sequencing input: peripheral blood. All receptors come from a human donor in a cohort sampled during active COVID-19.

The V and J genes are TRBV5-1 and TRBJ1-1; weak D call: TRBD1 (6 bases). Germline loops: CDR1 SGHRS, CDR2 YFSETQ. This CDR3 region has 13 residues. Trimming removed 2 bases at V and 7 bases at J, with 12 bases between. The CDR3 is CASSLFGQSEAFF. The CDR3 DNA reads as TGCGCCAGCAGCTTATTCGGACAGAGTGAAGCTTTCTTT.

V is TRBV5-1 and J is TRBJ1-1; 8 bases agree with TRBD1. The CDR3 sequence is 13 residues long. J was trimmed by 3 bases and V by 9 bases; bases with no gene match: 7. CDR1 is SGHRS, CDR2 YFSETQ, per germline. CDR3: CATSTTGDTEAFF. The CDR3 DNA follows: TGCGCCACCTCTACGACAGGGGACACTGAAGCTTTCTTT.

By share, this clone ranks as medium-sized (0.01 to 0.1%). The chain couples TRBV6-2 or TRBV6-3 to TRBJ1-4, with TRBD1 matching over 7 bases. Per the germline V gene, CDR1 is MNHEY and CDR2 is SVGEGT. J was trimmed by 8 bases and V by 5 bases; bases with no gene match: 5. The CDR3 has 13 residues. This chain's CDR3 is CASSRQGREKLFF. CDR3 sequence (DNA): TGTGCCAGCAGTAGACAGGGACGCGAAAAACTGTTTTTT.

This chain links TRBV6-6 with TRBJ2-7; 11 nucleotides line up with TRBD1. Germline V gene lookup returns CDR1 MNHNY and CDR2 SVGAGI (reference sequence). CDR3 size: 14 residues. The V and J ends lost 5 bases and 2 bases, in that order; junction bases with no gene match: 2. DNA of the CDR3: TGTGCCAGCAGTGGGGACAGGGGGACCTACGAGCAGTACTTC. Its translation: CASSGDRGTYEQYF.

The chain joins TRBV11-3 to TRBJ2-1, with TRBD2 matching 12 bases. The ends lost 8 bases at V and 4 bases at J; junction bases unmatched: 12. The CDR3 sequence is 17 residues long. The germline V gene has CDR1 SGHNT and CDR2 YENEEA. The CDR3 coding sequence is TGTGCCAGCCCTTTAGACCCTAGCGGGGGGGGTTACAATGAGCAGTTCTTC. Protein sequence: CASPLDPSGGGYNEQFF.

V usage is TRBV6-4 and J usage is TRBJ2-3; D not resolved. Trimming shortened V by 2 bases and J by 8 bases, and 11 bases separated the two germline ends. There are 13 residues in the CDR3. The germline V gene has CDR1 MRHNA and CDR2 SNTAGT. CDR3 protein: CASSDGVSVTQYF. In DNA, the CDR3 is TGTGCCAGCAGTGACGGAGTATCGGTTACGCAGTATTTT.

V gene TRBV6-5 combines with J gene TRBJ1-3; D is perhaps TRBD1 (6 bases). CDR1 is MNHEY and CDR2 is SVGAGI in the germline V gene. This CDR3 comprises 14 residues. V was clipped by 5 bases and J by 4 bases, with 12 bases between them. CDR3 sequence reads: CASSQQGPGNTIYF. The CDR3 region has the DNA TGTGCCAGCAGTCAACAGGGCCCCGGAAACACCATATATTTT.

The table lists this clone with a few counts. CDR3 amino acids: CASSLAQGTATNEKLFF. The CDR3 bases are TGTGCCAGCAGCTTAGCACAGGGGACGGCAACTAATGAAAAACTGTTTTTT. The V gene is TRBV7-6, the J gene TRBJ1-4; 7 nucleotides match TRBD1. Per the germline V gene, CDR1 is SGHVS and CDR2 is FNYEAQ. The CDR3 consists of 17 residues. V was pared by 0 bases and J by 0 bases, with 4 bases of the junction left unmatched.

This clone was detected only a few times. The CDR3 region is CASSSVAGWGELFF. The CDR3 DNA sequence: TGTGCCAGCAGTTCCGTAGCGGGGTGGGGGGAGCTGTTTTTT. This chain uses TRBV6-6 with TRBJ2-2; 8 bases are shared with TRBD2. Germline V gene lookup returns CDR1 MNHNY and CDR2 SVGAGI (reference sequence). This CDR3 region has 14 residues. The V and J ends lost 4 bases and 8 bases, in that order; junction bases with no gene match: 6.

The chain employs TRBV29-1 and TRBJ1-3; 9 nucleotides align to TRBD1. The CDR3 runs to 13 residues. V shed 4 bases, J shed 3 bases, and the junction held 1 base outside the gene matches. Germline CDR1 and CDR2: SQVTM and ANQGSEA. CDR3 loop: CSVGDRVGNTIYF. CDR3 sequence (DNA): TGCAGCGTTGGGGACAGGGTTGGAAACACCATATATTTT.

Here the CDR3 DNA reads TGTGCCAGCAGCTTAGGGGCGGGATTTTCTGGGGCCAACGTCCTGACTTTC. Its protein product is CASSLGAGFSGANVLTF. The gene calls are TRBV11-2 and TRBJ2-6; TRBD2 might be the D (6 bases). The germline V gene has CDR1 SGHAT and CDR2 FQNNGV. The CDR3 runs to 17 residues. The V end lost 1 base, the J end lost 1 base, and 11 bases lay between the germline ends.

This sequence joins TRBV4-3 and TRBJ1-1; D ambiguous. V lost 0 bases and J lost 0, with 8 bases in between. Germline V gene data show CDR1 as LGHNA and CDR2 as YSLEER. CDR3 length: 15 residues. The CDR3 reads CASSQETAMNTEAFF. In DNA, the CDR3 is TGCGCCAGCAGCCAAGAAACAGCAATGAACACTGAAGCTTTCTTT.

The rearrangement joins TRBV9 to TRBJ2-5, with TRBD2 identical over 10 bases. J was trimmed by 0 bases and V by 4 bases; bases with no gene match: 6. This CDR3 has 16 residues. Looked up from germline, CDR1 is SGDLS and CDR2 is YYNGEE. The CDR3 coding sequence is TGTGCCAGCAGCAGAAGCGGGGGGGATTACCAAGAGACCCAGTACTTC. This codes for CASSRSGGDYQETQYF. Supplemented by reference TRBV9 and TRBJ2-5, the full variable domain reads DSGVTQTPKHLITATGQRVTLRCSPRSGDLSVYWYQQSLDQGLQFLIQYYNGEERAKGNILERFSAQQFPDLHSELNLSSLELGDSALYFCASSRSGGDYQETQYFGPGTRLLVL.

The rearrangement joins TRBV5-6 to TRBJ2-3, with 7 bases matching TRBD2. J lost 6 bases, V lost 3 bases, and 16 bases had no gene match. CDR1 is SGHDT, CDR2 YYEEEE, per germline. The CDR3 spans 17 residues. The CDR3 spells CASSYLPGRGKEDTQYF. The CDR3 bases are TGTGCCAGCAGCTACCTTCCTGGGAGGGGCAAAGAGGATACGCAGTATTTT.

The genes are TRBV4-2 and TRBJ1-2; 8 bases map to TRBD1. V lost 5 bases and J lost 8; bases outside the gene matches: 7. Per the germline V gene, CDR1 is LGHNA and CDR2 is YNFKEQ. The CDR3 consists of 13 residues. CDR3 amino acids: CASSGDRTIGYTF. The CDR3 DNA is TGTGCCAGCAGCGGGGACAGGACTATCGGCTACACCTTC.

The CDR3 DNA is TGTGCCAGCACCCGGGGGGGGTGGAGAAACACCATATATTTT. Its translation is CASTRGGWRNTIYF. The genes are TRBV6-6 and TRBJ1-3; perhaps TRBD1 as D (5 bases). Germline CDR1 and CDR2: MNHNY and SVGAGI (reference sequence). The V gene lost 7 bases and the J gene lost 5 bases, with 15 bases spanning the gap. The CDR3 is 14 amino acids.

In DNA form, the CDR3 reads TGTGCCAGTAGTATAGATTTCGAACGGGGATGGACCCAGCATTTT. Translation: CASSIDFERGWTQHF. The chain recombines TRBV19 with TRBJ1-5; D gene uncertain. The V end was cut by 0 bases, the J end by 11 bases, with 17 bases between. The CDR3 is made up of 15 amino acids. Germline values: CDR1 LNHDA, CDR2 SQIVND (reference sequence).

This clone has just one count. The chain carries TRBV5-4 and TRBJ1-2; D not resolved. Germline V gene sequence: CDR1 SGHNT, CDR2 YYREEE (reference sequence). The CDR3 contains 13 residues. V lost 0 bases, J lost 5 bases, and 8 bases lay in between. For the CDR3, the DNA is TGTGCCAGCAGCTTGGTTGGCGGTTATGGCTACACCTTC. It specifies CASSLVGGYGYTF. Full variable domain (missing parts from reference TRBV5-4 and TRBJ1-2): ETGVTQSPTHLIKTRGQQVTLRCSSQSGHNTVSWYQQALGQGPQFIFQYYREEENGRGNFPPRFSGLQFPNYSSELNVNALELDDSALYLCASSLVGGYGYTFGSGTRLTVV.

The chain has TRBV6-6 and TRBJ2-3, with 7 bases identical to TRBD1. CDR1 is MNHNY, CDR2 SVGAGI, per germline (reference sequence). The CDR3 is made up of 14 amino acids. J gave up 2 bases and V 7 bases, and 6 bases lay outside the gene matches. This CDR3 reads CASKDRDFTDTQYF. The DNA of the CDR3 is TGTGCCAGCAAAGACAGGGATTTCACAGATACGCAGTATTTT.

This chain joins TRBV19 and TRBJ2-5, with a weak D call TRBD1 (6 bases). The CDR3 loop spans 15 amino acids. Trimming removed 2 bases at V and 4 bases at J, with 14 bases between. Germline CDR1 and CDR2: LNHDA and SQIVND (reference sequence). CDR3 residues: CASSIRATGPETQYF. CDR3 sequence (DNA): TGTGCCAGTAGTATAAGGGCGACAGGCCCAGAGACCCAGTACTTC.

This clone was observed once. The genes are TRBV2 and TRBJ2-7, with 11 bases matching TRBD1. Germline trimming cut 2 bases from V and 4 bases from J; bases unmatched to any gene: 7. Per the germline V gene, CDR1 is SNHLY and CDR2 is FYNNEI. This CDR3 contains 16 residues. The chain's CDR3 is CASSENGQGAYYEQYF. CDR3 DNA: TGTGCCAGCAGTGAAAACGGACAGGGGGCTTATTACGAGCAGTACTTC.

The chain joins TRBV7-9 to TRBJ1-1; no definite D call. CDR1 and CDR2 (germline): SEHNR, FQNEAQ (reference sequence). Trimming pared 6 bases from V and 12 bases from J, leaving 20 bases between. This CDR3 has 13 residues. This chain's CDR3 is CASRQTVAIRSFF. For the CDR3, the DNA is TGTGCCAGCAGACAAACAGTGGCAATTAGATCTTTCTTT.

V is TRBV6-2 or TRBV6-3 and J is TRBJ1-2; D might be TRBD1 (5 bases). CDR1 and CDR2 (germline): MNHEY, SVGEGT. The CDR3 is 17 amino acids. V lost 4 bases to trimming and J lost 4 bases, with 22 bases between them. The CDR3 reads CASSSITAGQRTYGYTF. The CDR3 nucleotides are TGTGCCAGCAGTTCCATCACGGCAGGGCAGCGAACCTATGGCTACACCTTC.

This clone was picked up one time. The genes are TRBV5-1 and TRBJ2-7; TRBD1 matches at 8 bases. The CDR3 totals 15 residues. Trimming took 4 bases from V and 4 from J; bases not matched to a gene: 10. CDR1 is SGHRS, CDR2 YFSETQ, per germline. In DNA form, the CDR3 reads TGCGCCAGCAGCCTCGTGGACAGGGATGCGTACGAGCAGTACTTC. Protein sequence: CASSLVDRDAYEQYF.

The chain recombines TRBV2 with TRBJ2-1; 7 bases map to TRBD1. Germline CDR1 is SNHLY and CDR2 is FYNNEI. The CDR3 runs 12 residues. Trimming at V came to 9 bases and at J to 8 bases, leaving 7 bases not matched to a gene. CDR3 region: CASFRDRHEQFF. CDR3 DNA sequence: TGTGCCAGTTTCCGGGACAGACATGAGCAGTTCTTC.

This clone has only one observation. The rearrangement joins TRBV7-6 to TRBJ2-1; TRBD2 agrees at 13 bases. CDR3 length: 15 residues. V was clipped by 5 bases and J by 7 bases; unmatched bases: 5. The germline gives CDR1 SGHVS, CDR2 FNYEAQ. This chain's CDR3 is CASSELAGGQNEQFF. CDR3 DNA: TGTGCCAGCAGCGAACTAGCGGGGGGGCAGAATGAGCAGTTCTTC.

The rearrangement uses TRBV27 and TRBJ2-7; 7 bases map to TRBD2. This CDR3 has 15 residues. Unmatched junction bases numbered 9, after V lost 4 bases and J lost 3 bases. The germline gives CDR1 MNHEY, CDR2 SMNVEV (reference sequence). As DNA, the CDR3 is TGTGCCAGCAGTTCCCAGCGGGGTGGGCTCTACGAGCAGTACTTC. It encodes CASSSQRGGLYEQYF.

V and J are TRBV7-8 and TRBJ2-1, with a possible D match to TRBD1 (6 bases). The CDR3 runs 16 residues. CDR1 SGHVS and CDR2 FQNEAQ come from the germline V gene. V lost 4 bases to trimming and J lost 2 bases, with 15 bases between them. CDR3 nucleotide sequence: TGTGCCAGCAGCTCAGTAAAATGGGACACCTACAATGAGCAGTTCTTC. Translation: CASSSVKWDTYNEQFF. Based on the CDR3 plus reference TRBV7-8 and TRBJ2-1, the full variable domain is GAGVSQSPRYKVAKRGQDVALRCDPISGHVSLFWYQQALGQGPEFLTYFQNEAQLDKSGLPSDRFFAERPEGSVSTLKIQRTQQEDSAVYLCASSSVKWDTYNEQFFGPGTRLTVL.

This clone came up once. The CDR3 loop reads CASRAGTGDYEQYF. The DNA for the CDR3 is TGTGCCAGCAGGGCCGGGACAGGGGACTACGAGCAGTACTTC. The rearrangement uses TRBV5-4 and TRBJ2-7; 10 bases line up with TRBD1. The trim removed 5 bases at V and 3 bases at J, leaving 5 bases unmatched. Germline CDR1 and CDR2: SGHNT and YYREEE (reference sequence). This CDR3 contains 14 residues.

This chain joins TRBV5-5 and TRBJ1-6; 9 nucleotides match TRBD1. The germline V gene encodes CDR1 SGHKS and CDR2 YYEKEE (reference sequence). V shed 4 bases and J 8 bases; nucleotides not matched to a gene: 13. The CDR3 loop spans 17 amino acids. The CDR3 DNA sequence: TGTGCCAGCAGCCAGGGACAGGGTGAAGTTTGGGATTCACCCCTCCACTTT. This sequence encodes CASSQGQGEVWDSPLHF.